A selection of T cell receptor beta chains follows, all from one sample in a study of cytomegalovirus exposure and HLA in healthy donors. Repertoires were generated with immunoSEQ multiplex PCR, while TCRdb's copy carries only in-frame clones and drops some. The sample yields under 200,000 clones, around 83% seen once. The source material was PBMCs. Receptors originate from a woman between 18 and 30 years old in good health and CMV-seronegative. Both conserved end residues are part of each CDR3. The D gene is left open where the match is weak. The size entry is marked missing in some rows and otherwise reads once, few, many or a size class.

TRBV28	TRBD2	TRBJ2-1	.	TGTGCCAGCAGTCTCCACCCGCGGGCTAGCGGAGATAATGAGCAGTTCTTC	CASSLHPRASGDNEQFF
TRBV7-9	.	TRBJ2-2	.	TGTGCCAGCAGCTTAATGGACTCCAACACCGGGGAGCTGTTTTTT	CASSLMDSNTGELFF
TRBV5-4	TRBD1	TRBJ1-2	.	TGTGCCAGCAGCTTGGCCCCGCTGACAGGGGGCGCAGGTGGCTACACCTTC	CASSLAPLTGGAGGYTF
TRBV11-2	TRBD2	TRBJ2-1	.	TGTGCCAGCAGCCGAACCCCCGCCGGGACTAGCGGGACAAATGAGCAGTTCTTC	CASSRTPAGTSGTNEQFF
TRBV13	.	TRBJ1-1	.	TGTGCCAGCAGCTCATCGACAGGAATGGGCACTGAAGCTTTCTTT	CASSSSTGMGTEAFF
TRBV4-2	.	TRBJ2-2	.	TGTGCCAGCAGCACGGAGGGGGCAGCGGTGAACACCGGGGAGCTGTTTTTT	CASSTEGAAVNTGELFF
TRBV19	TRBD1	TRBJ1-1	.	TGTGCCAGTAGTATAGGTTCCAGGGGGCTTAGGAACACTGAAGCTTTCTTT	CASSIGSRGLRNTEAFF
TRBV27	TRBD1	TRBJ2-1	.	TGTGCCAGCAGTTCCCCGGACAGGGAAGGACAGTTCTTC	CASSSPDREGQFF
TRBV7-9	TRBD2	TRBJ2-1	.	TGTGCCAGCCAAATAAGGCTAGCGGGACGCAATGAGCAGTTCTTC	CASQIRLAGRNEQFF
TRBV10-3	.	TRBJ2-7	once	TGTGCCATCAGTGCTTCATACGAGCAGTACTTC	CAISASYEQYF
TRBV28	.	TRBJ1-5	.	TGTGCCAGCAGTTCCCAGGGGATAAATCAGCCCCAGCATTTT	CASSSQGINQPQHF
TRBV7-6	TRBD2	TRBJ2-1	.	TGTGCCAGCAGTTTAGCGGGGGGTAATGAGCAGTTCTTC	CASSLAGGNEQFF
TRBV7-6	.	TRBJ1-2	.	TGTGCCAGCAGCTTAGATCAGGGAGGCTACACCTTC	CASSLDQGGYTF
TRBV5-1	.	TRBJ1-3	.	TGCGCCAGCAGTTATGACAATCCTGGAAACACCATATATTTT	CASSYDNPGNTIYF
TRBV2	.	TRBJ1-1	.	TGTGCCAGCAGTGAAGCGCAGGGTAGGAGCACTGAAGCTTTCTTT	CASSEAQGRSTEAFF
TRBV28	TRBD2	TRBJ2-1	.	TGTGCCAGCACCACGAGCGGGAGCTTACGCAATGAGCAGTTCTTC	CASTTSGSLRNEQFF
TRBV7-9	.	TRBJ2-1	.	TGTTCCAGCAGCTTAGCCCGGGGGAAATACAATGAGCAGTTCTTC	CSSSLARGKYNEQFF
TRBV4-1	.	TRBJ2-5	once	TGCGCCAGCAGCCAAGGGGGATCTAGCGAAATAGAGACCCAGTACTTC	CASSQGGSSEIETQYF
TRBV30	TRBD1	TRBJ1-5	.	TGTGCCTGGAGGGACAGGGGCGCGGGCAATCAGCCCCAGCATTTT	CAWRDRGAGNQPQHF
TRBV10-3	TRBD1	TRBJ1-5	.	TGTGCCATAGGGACAGGGGACGTCAATCAGCCCCAGCATTTT	CAIGTGDVNQPQHF
TRBV25-1	.	TRBJ1-1	.	TGTGCCAGCAGGGCGGGGGGAACTGAAGCTTTCTTT	CASRAGGTEAFF
TRBV2	TRBD2	TRBJ2-7	.	TGTGCCAGCCTAGCGAGCGGGGTCTACGAGCAGTACTTC	CASLASGVYEQYF
TRBV10-3	TRBD1	TRBJ2-5	.	TGTGCCATCAGTGATTGGACAGGCGCCGTCCAAGAGACCCAGTACTTC	CAISDWTGAVQETQYF
TRBV25-1	TRBD1	TRBJ1-3	.	TGTGCCAGCAGGGGGGGACAGGGAGTGACTAAGGGAAACACCATATATTTT	CASRGGQGVTKGNTIYF
TRBV10-1	TRBD1	TRBJ2-3	.	TGCGCCAGCAGCCCGGGACAGGGTTTATTTAATACGCAGTATTTT	CASSPGQGLFNTQYF
TRBV2	TRBD1	TRBJ2-5	.	TGTGCCAGCAGTGACGTCGGACAGGGAATTGAAGAAACCCAGTACTTC	CASSDVGQGIEETQYF
TRBV11-3	TRBD1	TRBJ1-3	.	TGTGCCAGCAGCTATGGGGACAGGGCATACTTTGGAAACACCATATATTTT	CASSYGDRAYFGNTIYF
TRBV30	TRBD2	TRBJ2-1	.	TGTGCCTGGGGGCGGGGGGGCAATGAGCAGTTCTTC	CAWGRGGNEQFF
TRBV29-1	.	TRBJ2-1	.	TGCAGCGTCAACCCGGGACACTACTACAATGAGCAGTTCTTC	CSVNPGHYYNEQFF
TRBV4-2	.	TRBJ1-1	.	TGTGCCAGCAGCCAAGACACATTGGACAGTCCGAACACTGAAGCTTTCTTT	CASSQDTLDSPNTEAFF
TRBV9	.	TRBJ1-1	once	TGTGCCAGCAGCGCAAAAGGGGAGGACACTGAAGCTTTCTTT	CASSAKGEDTEAFF
TRBV6-1	TRBD1	TRBJ1-2	once	TGTGCCAGCAACCTTGGACAGGGCGCGGGCTACACCTTC	CASNLGQGAGYTF
TRBV7-8	TRBD1	TRBJ2-2	.	TGTGCCAGCAGCTTAACGACAGGGGGTACCACCGGGGAGCTGTTTTTT	CASSLTTGGTTGELFF
TRBV19	TRBD2	TRBJ2-1	once	TGTGCCAGTTCCGGGACTAGCGGGATCGGTGAGCAGTTCTTC	CASSGTSGIGEQFF
TRBV19	TRBD1	TRBJ2-7	.	TGTGCCAGTAGTTCCCCCGGGACAGGGAAGTACGAGCAGTACTTC	CASSSPGTGKYEQYF
TRBV5-1	.	TRBJ1-3	.	TGCGCCAGCAGCTTGGCGGGGGGCGCATCTGGAAACACCATATATTTT	CASSLAGGASGNTIYF
TRBV5-1	.	TRBJ2-2	.	TGCGCCAGCAGCTTGGCGCGGGCAACCACCGGGGAGCTGTTTTTT	CASSLARATTGELFF
TRBV21-1	.	TRBJ2-7	.	TGTGCCAGCAGCAACGGAGGGTGCGGGACCTACGAGCAGTACTTC	CASSNGGCGTYEQYF
TRBV19	.	TRBJ1-2	.	TGTGCCAGTAGTATAGAGTACGAGGTTGGCTACACCTTC	CASSIEYEVGYTF
TRBV5-1	.	TRBJ2-7	.	TGCGCCAGCAGCTTGTTTCCAGGCTCCTACGAGCAGTACTTC	CASSLFPGSYEQYF
TRBV10-1	TRBD2	TRBJ2-3	.	TGCGCCAGCAGCTATGGGACTAGCGGGGGAGATACGCAGTATTTT	CASSYGTSGGDTQYF
TRBV5-4	.	TRBJ1-1	.	TGTGCCAGTAGGACCCAGGGAATGAACACTGAAGCTTTCTTT	CASRTQGMNTEAFF
TRBV7-2	.	TRBJ2-7	.	TGTGCCAGCAGCTTAAGTCAGGGGTACGAGCAGTACTTC	CASSLSQGYEQYF
TRBV5-5	.	TRBJ2-2	.	TGTGCCAGCAGCTTGGCCCCAGGGGCTGAGGCGACCGGGGAGCTGTTTTTT	CASSLAPGAEATGELFF